These 7 T cell receptor beta chains came from one sample sequenced in a study of blood T cell repertoires in COVID-19. Method: immunoSEQ multiplex PCR; TCRdb's copy keeps in-frame clones and lacks some. The sample has over 90,000 clones; approximately 91% are singletons. Sequencing was done on a sample of peripheral blood. The receptors derive from a woman in her 70s with acute or convalescent COVID-19.

The chain joins TRBV27 to TRBJ1-2; 7 nucleotides align to TRBD1. The V gene's germline CDR1 is MNHEY and CDR2 SMNVEV (reference sequence). V gave up 6 bases and J gave up 4 bases; unmatched junction bases: 8. The CDR3 has 14 amino acids. The CDR3 reads CASREQGRGYGYTF. CDR3 coding DNA: TGTGCCAGCAGAGAACAGGGGAGAGGCTATGGCTACACCTTC.

The chain joins TRBV6-1 to TRBJ1-4, with D perhaps TRBD1 (6 bases). Germline V gene lookup returns CDR1 MNHNS and CDR2 SASEGT. This CDR3 is 13 amino acids long. Trimming took 3 bases from V and 6 from J, leaving 8 bases between them. Here the CDR3 reads CASSDRGHEKLFF. For the CDR3, the DNA is TGTGCCAGCAGTGACAGGGGCCATGAAAAACTGTTTTTT.

The chain is built from TRBV12-3 or TRBV12-4 and TRBJ2-7; 7 nucleotides line up with TRBD1. V dropped 5 bases and J dropped 3; count of bases not matched to a gene: 4. The CDR3 is made up of 13 amino acids. CDR3 bases: TGTGCCAGCAGTCCCCGACAGGGCTACGAGCAGTACGTC. Protein product: CASSPRQGYEQYV.

The CDR3 sequence is CASRLDPRPQHF. The CDR3 bases are TGTGCAAGTCGCTTAGATCCTCGTCCCCAGCATTTT. This rearrangement joins TRBV12-2 to TRBJ1-5. TRBV12-2 is marked as a pseudogene. This CDR3 is built from 12 residues.

This chain uses TRBV5-1 with TRBJ2-7; 10 bases match TRBD2. The junction had 2 bases not matched to a gene; V was cut back by 5 bases and J by 0 bases. The CDR3 runs 14 residues. Germline assignment: CDR1 SGHRS and CDR2 YFSETQ. This chain's CDR3 is CASRGTSDSYEQYF. CDR3 bases: TGCGCCAGCAGAGGGACTAGCGACTCCTACGAGCAGTACTTC.

V and J are TRBV3-1 (or the pseudogene TRBV3-2) and TRBJ2-1, with TRBD2 matching 9 bases. The CDR3 totals 17 residues. V trimming: 5 bases; J trimming: 4 bases; junction bases outside the gene matches: 12. Germline V gene data show CDR1 as LGHDT and CDR2 as YNNKEL (reference sequence). In DNA, the CDR3 is TGTGCCAGCAGCGCAACGACCGGGACTAGCTTATACAATGAGCAGTTCTTC. Translating it yields CASSATTGTSLYNEQFF.

This chain links TRBV28 with TRBJ2-1, with 11 bases identical to TRBD1. Germline V gives CDR1 MDHEN, CDR2 SYDVKM. This CDR3 is 16 amino acids long. The V gene end was trimmed by 5 bases and the J gene end by 7 bases; junction bases not matched to a gene: 10. CDR3 sequence: CASSPYGTGGFNEQFF. The DNA for the CDR3 is TGTGCCAGCAGTCCCTACGGGACAGGGGGGTTTAATGAGCAGTTCTTC. The full variable domain, in which reference TRBV28 and TRBJ2-1 provide the parts outside the CDR3, is DVKVTQSSRYLVKRTGEKVFLECVQDMDHENMFWYRQDPGLGLRLIYFSYDVKMKEKGDIPEGYSVSREKKERFSLILESASTNQTSMYLCASSPYGTGGFNEQFFGPGTRLTVL.